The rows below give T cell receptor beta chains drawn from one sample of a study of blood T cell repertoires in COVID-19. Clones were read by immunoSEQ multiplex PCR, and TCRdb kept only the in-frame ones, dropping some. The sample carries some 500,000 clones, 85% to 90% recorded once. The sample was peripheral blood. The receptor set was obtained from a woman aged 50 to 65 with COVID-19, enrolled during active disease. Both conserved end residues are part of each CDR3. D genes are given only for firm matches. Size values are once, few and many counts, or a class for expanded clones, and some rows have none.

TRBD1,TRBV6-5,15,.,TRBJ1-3,TGTGCCAGCAGGAGGGGGCAGGGCTCTGGAAACACCATATATTTT,CASRRGQGSGNTIYF
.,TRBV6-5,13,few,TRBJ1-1,TGTGCCAGCAGGAGGTCCTCGAACACTGAAGCTTTCTTT,CASRRSSNTEAFF
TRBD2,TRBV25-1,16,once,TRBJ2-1,TGTGCCAGCAGTGAATTGTCTAGCGGGGATCAGGATGAGCAGTTCTTC,CASSELSSGDQDEQFF
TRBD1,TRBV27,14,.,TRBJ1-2,TGTGCCAGCAGTTTAAACAGGGGATCGAGAGGCTACACCTTC,CASSLNRGSRGYTF
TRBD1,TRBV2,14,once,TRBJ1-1,TGTGCCAGCAGTCTGGACAGGGCGTCGGCTGAAGCTTTCTTT,CASSLDRASAEAFF
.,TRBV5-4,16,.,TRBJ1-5,TGTGCCAGCAGCAAAGGGGGGCAGGGAGGGAATCAGCCCCAGCATTTT,CASSKGGQGGNQPQHF
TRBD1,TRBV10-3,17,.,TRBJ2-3,TGTGCCATCAGTGCAGGGGGCCGGGGCACTAGCACAGATACGCAGTATTTT,CAISAGGRGTSTDTQYF
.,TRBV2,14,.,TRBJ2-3,TGTGCCAGCAGGAGGCAGGGGAGCACAGATACGCAGTATTTT,CASRRQGSTDTQYF
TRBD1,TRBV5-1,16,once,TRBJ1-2,TGCGCCAGCAGCTTGCAGTTAAGAGGACAGGACTATGGCTACACCTTC,CASSLQLRGQDYGYTF
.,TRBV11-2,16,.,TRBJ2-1,TGTGCCAGCAGTTTCCCCCTCGGGACTCCCTACAATGAGCAGTTCTTC,CASSFPLGTPYNEQFF
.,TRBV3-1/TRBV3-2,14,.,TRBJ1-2,TGTGCCAGCAGCGAGATAAACCGGGGCTATGGCTACACCTTC,CASSEINRGYGYTF
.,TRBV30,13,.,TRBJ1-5,TGTGCCTGGGATATGCAGGGAAACCAGCCCCAGCATTTT,CAWDMQGNQPQHF
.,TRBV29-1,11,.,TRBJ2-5,TGCAGCGGCGGACAGCAAGAGACCCAGTACTTC,CSGGQQETQYF
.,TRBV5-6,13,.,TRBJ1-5,TGTGCCAGCAGCTCTCAGGGTATCAGGCCCCAGCATTTT,CASSSQGIRPQHF
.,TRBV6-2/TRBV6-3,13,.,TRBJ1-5,TGTGCCAGCAGTCTAAGACGGAGTCAGCCCCAGCATTTT,CASSLRRSQPQHF
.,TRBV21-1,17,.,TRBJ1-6,TGTGCCAGCAGCAAAGATTTCCGGGTACGACTCCGTTCACCCCTCCACTTT,CASSKDFRVRLRSPLHF
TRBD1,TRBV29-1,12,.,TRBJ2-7,TGCAGCGTTGGGGACAGGCGAGGCGAGCAGTACTTC,CSVGDRRGEQYF
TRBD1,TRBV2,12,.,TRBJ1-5,TGTGCCAGCAGCAGGGGGGAACAGCCCCAGCATTTT,CASSRGEQPQHF
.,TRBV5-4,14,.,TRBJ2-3,TGTGCCAGCAGCCCGGGGACCGGGAGAGATACGCAGTATTTT,CASSPGTGRDTQYF
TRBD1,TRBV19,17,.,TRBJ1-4,TGTGCCAGTAGTAACAATCTCCAGGGGGCCGGGAATGAAAAACTGTTTTTT,CASSNNLQGAGNEKLFF
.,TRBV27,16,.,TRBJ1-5,TGTGCCAGCAGTTCCCTCCCCCCTGACAGGAATCAGCCCCAGCATTTT,CASSSLPPDRNQPQHF
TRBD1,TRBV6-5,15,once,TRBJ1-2,TGTGCCAGCAGATCCCCTATGGACAGGGTTGGGGGCTACACCTTC,CASRSPMDRVGGYTF
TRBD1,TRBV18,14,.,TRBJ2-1,TGTGCCAGCTTCGACAGGGGAGACGTTAGTGAGCAGTTCTTC,CASFDRGDVSEQFF
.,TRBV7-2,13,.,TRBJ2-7,TGTGCCAGCAGCTTAGACCCTATCTACGAGCAGTACTTC,CASSLDPIYEQYF
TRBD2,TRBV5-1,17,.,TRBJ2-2,TGCGCCAGCAGCTTGGGAATCGGGGGGACCGACTCCGGGGAGCTGTTTTTT,CASSLGIGGTDSGELFF
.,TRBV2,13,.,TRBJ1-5,TGTGCCAGCAGTGAGCAGGGTAATCAGCCCCAGCATTTT,CASSEQGNQPQHF
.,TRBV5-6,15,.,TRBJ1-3,TGTGCCAGCAGCTTCCCGGAGGGAGGGGGAAACACCATATATTTT,CASSFPEGGGNTIYF
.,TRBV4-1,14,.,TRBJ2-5,TGCGCCAGCAGCCAAGGGACAGACTATGAGACCCAGTACTTC,CASSQGTDYETQYF
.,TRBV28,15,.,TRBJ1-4,TGTGCCAGCAGTTTCCTCCAGGGGATAAATGAAAAACTGTTTTTT,CASSFLQGINEKLFF
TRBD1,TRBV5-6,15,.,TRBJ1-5,TGTGCCAGCAGCTCCGGAGGGGGCTCGATTCAGCCCCAGCATTTT,CASSSGGGSIQPQHF
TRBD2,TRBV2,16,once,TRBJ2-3,TGTGCCAGCAGCTCGGGACTAGCGGGGGGCGCAGATACGCAGTATTTT,CASSSGLAGGADTQYF
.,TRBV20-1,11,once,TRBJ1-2,TGCAGTGCTACGGCGGGTTATGGCTACACCTTC,CSATAGYGYTF
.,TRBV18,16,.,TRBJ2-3,TGTGCCAGCTCACCCTCACGCAGAGGGAGCACAGATACGCAGTATTTT,CASSPSRRGSTDTQYF
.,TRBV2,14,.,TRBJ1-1,TGTGCCAGCCAGGGGCTGGTAGTTAACACTGAAGCTTTCTTT,CASQGLVVNTEAFF
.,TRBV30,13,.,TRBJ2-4,TGTGCCTGGAGTTTGGGCAGCCAAAACATTCAGTACTTC,CAWSLGSQNIQYF
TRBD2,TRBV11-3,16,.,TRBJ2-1,TGTGCCAGCAGCCCGGGGGGAGAATGGGCCTACAATGAGCAGTTCTTC,CASSPGGEWAYNEQFF
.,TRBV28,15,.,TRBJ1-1,TGTGCCAGCATCACGCCCCAGGGGCGGAACACTGAAGCTTTCTTT,CASITPQGRNTEAFF
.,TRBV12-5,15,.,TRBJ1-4,TGTGCTAGTGGTTTGCCAAGTCAGGGTAAGGAAAAACTGTTTTTT,CASGLPSQGKEKLFF
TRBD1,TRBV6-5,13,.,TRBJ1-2,TGTGCCAGCAGCCCCCCAGGGGGAGGTGGCTACACCTTC,CASSPPGGGGYTF
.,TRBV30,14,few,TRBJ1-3,TGTGCCTGGACAAGGGGATCTAGAGGAAACACCATATATTTT,CAWTRGSRGNTIYF
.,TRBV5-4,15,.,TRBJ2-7,TGTGCCAGCAGTTTGGGTGTTCAACCTTCGGGGGAGCAGTACTTC,CASSLGVQPSGEQYF
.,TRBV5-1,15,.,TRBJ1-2,TGCGCCAGCAGCTTCAACGACTTCTCAAACTATGGCTACACCTTC,CASSFNDFSNYGYTF
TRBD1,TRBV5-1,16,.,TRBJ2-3,TGCGCCAGCAGCTTGGGGGGACAGGGGCGGCGAGATACGCAGTATTTT,CASSLGGQGRRDTQYF
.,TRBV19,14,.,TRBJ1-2,TGTGCCAGTAGTAGGACAGAAACGTCCTATGGCTACACCTTC,CASSRTETSYGYTF
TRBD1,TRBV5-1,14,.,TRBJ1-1,TGCGCCAGCAGCTTAGGACAGGGCACCACTGAAGCTTTCTTT,CASSLGQGTTEAFF
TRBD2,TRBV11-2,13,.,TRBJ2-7,TGTGCCAGCAGCGGCCGGACTAGCGGGGGTTCTTACTTC,CASSGRTSGGSYF
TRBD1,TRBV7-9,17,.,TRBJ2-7,TGTGCCAGCAGCTTCACCCGGCCGACAGGGGCTACCTACGAGCAGTACTTC,CASSFTRPTGATYEQYF
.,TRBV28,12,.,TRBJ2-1,TGTGCCGTCCGCGGGGAACACAATGAGCAGTTCTTC,CAVRGEHNEQFF